Many counts were recorded for the clone carrying this T cell receptor beta chain. As yet, its antigen is unknown. MiXCR was run by TCRdb on the RT-PCR reads, yielding one entry per CDR3 protein. The sample carries hundreds of thousands of distinct CDR3 sequences, roughly 13% recorded once. The data belong to a study of response to subunit inactivated influenza vaccine. Study-wide findings and caveats: The authors proposed limited new T cell recruitment per seasonal influenza vaccination.

The clonotype comes from a man over 45 who received an inactivated influenza vaccine. Sequences were derived from PBMCs from blood, sampled roughly 47 days after vaccination.

The CDR3 bases are TGTGCCAGCAGCCCACCTGGTGGGAGAAGGTACGAGCAGTACTTC. This gives the protein CASSPPGGRRYEQYF. The chain combines TRBV27 with TRBJ2-7, with a weak D call TRBD2 (5 bases). Trimming stripped 6 bases from V and 4 bases from J, with 19 bases between. Germline V gene lookup returns CDR1 MNHEY and CDR2 SMNVEV (reference sequence). The CDR3 runs 15 residues.